This T cell receptor beta chain was documented in a study of cytomegalovirus exposure and HLA in healthy donors. Study context: Early released data comprised about 85 million unique TCRs from HLA-typed donors. General observations from the study: On later analysis, the bulk of CMV-associated TCR beta chains appeared to be HLA-restricted. The study put around 180 TCR beta chains on its list as cytomegalovirus-associated.

After removal of 1 base from V and 7 bases from J, the junction contained 7 bases not matched to a gene. The CDR3 has 15 amino acids. Germline CDR1 is SGHVS and CDR2 is FQNEAQ. PCR primers comprised 60 Vbeta and 13 Jbeta primers. Assay used: immunoSEQ multiplex PCR; TCRdb lists only in-frame clones, some missing. The sample gives 150,000 to 200,000 clones, 75% of which show up once; around 2.5% is in the top ten. Note on this clone: Its antigen is currently unknown.

Sample: PBMCs. J is TRBJ1-5 and V is TRBV7-8; 7 bases are shared with TRBD1. The origin of this receptor is a female donor in good health and CMV-seronegative. The CDR3 DNA reads as TGTGCCAGCAGCTTAGTCCAGGGGGTGGGCCAGCCCCAGCATTTT. Its protein is CASSLVQGVGQPQHF.